This T cell receptor (beta chain) was captured by sequencing in a study of blood T cell repertoires in COVID-19. Study background: In each case, the material was cDNA or gDNA derived from T cells, B-cell-depleted T cells, or PBMCs.

Participant-reported clinical history was the basis for cohort assignment. Here immunoSEQ multiplex PCR was the method, and the copy in TCRdb shows in-frame clones only, minus some. This sample has a few hundred thousand clones, with around 85% found just once. The receptor comes from a woman aged 60-75 years who had recovered from COVID-19. The sequenced sample was PBMCs or T cells enriched from blood (not recorded which).

This CDR3 reads CASSFISGNSETQYF. CDR3 bases: TGCGCCAGCAGCTTTATTTCGGGTAATTCAGAGACCCAGTACTTC. The chain recombines TRBV5-1 with TRBJ2-5; D gene unclear. Germline loops: CDR1 SGHRS, CDR2 YFSETQ. V was pared by 2 bases and J by 4 bases, with 15 bases between. The CDR3 sequence is 15 residues long.